This entry is about one T cell receptor (beta chain). The antigen is undetermined. At one boundary the junction diverges from the germline segment, which might be a read error. No cell sorting was done before RNA was extracted from the tissue. The normal lung tissue was taken more than 3 cm from the tumor edge. Chemotherapy-naive patients with new lung cancer underwent thoracic surgery in China, August–November 2014. The library came from three nested PCR rounds adapted from ARM-PCR protocols. TCRdb passed the multiplex PCR reads through MiXCR, listing each CDR3 protein once. The sample records 110,000 or so distinct CDR3 sequences, about 64% being singletons. The data originate from a study of tumor and adjacent non-tumor tissue in lung cancer. Across the study: Aged about 31 to 80 years, patients included nine to eleven men and roughly five women with stage I to III disease.

Study-level results: Tumor tissue had significantly higher TCR diversity than normal lung. Tumor repertoires had a smaller top 100 clone share than normal lung.

The origin of this receptor is a man aged 60-69 years with non-small cell lung cancer. Sequences were obtained from distant non-tumor lung tissue.

DNA of the CDR3: TGTAGCGCCCGCGGTGGCACAGATACGCAGTATTTT. This codes for CSARGGTDTQYF. The J gene is TRBJ2-3, the V gene TRBV29-1, with D possibly matching TRBD2 (5 bases). CDR1 and CDR2 (germline): SQVTM, ANQGSEA. CDR3 size: 12 residues.